The T cell receptor beta chain under discussion was sequenced for a study of CD8 T cells in Susac syndrome. Reverse transcription of about 0.5 to 1 ug RNA used random hexamers. From the immunoSEQ multiplex PCR reads, TCRdb called clonotypes with MiXCR, one entry per CDR3 protein. The table records under 90,000 distinct CDR3 sequences, around 95% of them present only once. Study-level results: Regarding the TCR sequencing and HLA analysis, the study admitted that a relatively small number of individuals were involved.

Comment on this clonotype: Its specificity is unknown.

Germline lookup yields CDR1 SGDLS and CDR2 YYNGEE. This CDR3 is built from 12 residues. V shed 5 bases and J 8 bases; nucleotides not matched to a gene: 3. CD8+ and CD4+ T cells from blood underwent TCR beta sequencing, which was carried out in a high-throughput format. Patients with Susac syndrome showed fulfilment of recently defined diagnostic criteria for definite or probable disease. Negative isolation yielded CD4+ and CD8+ T cells, and FACS enriched TEMRA cells. Sequenced material: CD8+ T cells from PBMCs. This clonotype originated in a human donor with Susac syndrome. The V and J genes are TRBV9 and TRBJ2-4, with TRBD1 identical over 8 bases. The CDR3 sequence is CASSAQGDIQYF. CDR3 in DNA: TGTGCCAGCAGTGCACAGGGGGACATTCAGTACTTC. The full variable domain, with the rest looked up from reference TRBV9 and TRBJ2-4, is DSGVTQTPKHLITATGQRVTLRCSPRSGDLSVYWYQQSLDQGLQFLIQYYNGEERAKGNILERFSAQQFPDLHSELNLSSLELGDSALYFCASSAQGDIQYFGAGTRLSVL.